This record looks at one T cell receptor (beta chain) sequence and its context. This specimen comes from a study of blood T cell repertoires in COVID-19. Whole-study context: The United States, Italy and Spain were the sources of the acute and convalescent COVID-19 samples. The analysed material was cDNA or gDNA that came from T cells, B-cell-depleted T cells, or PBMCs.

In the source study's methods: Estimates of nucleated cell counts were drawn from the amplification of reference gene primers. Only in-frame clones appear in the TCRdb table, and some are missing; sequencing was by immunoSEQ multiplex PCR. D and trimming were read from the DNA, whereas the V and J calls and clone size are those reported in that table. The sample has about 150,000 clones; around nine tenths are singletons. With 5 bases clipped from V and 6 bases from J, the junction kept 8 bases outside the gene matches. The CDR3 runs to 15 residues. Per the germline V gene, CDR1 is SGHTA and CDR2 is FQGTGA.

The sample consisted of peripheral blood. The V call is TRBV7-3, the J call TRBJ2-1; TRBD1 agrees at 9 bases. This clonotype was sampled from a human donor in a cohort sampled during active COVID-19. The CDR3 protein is CASSPGQGSFNEQFF. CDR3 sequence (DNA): TGTGCCAGCAGCCCAGGACAGGGGTCGTTCAATGAGCAGTTCTTC.